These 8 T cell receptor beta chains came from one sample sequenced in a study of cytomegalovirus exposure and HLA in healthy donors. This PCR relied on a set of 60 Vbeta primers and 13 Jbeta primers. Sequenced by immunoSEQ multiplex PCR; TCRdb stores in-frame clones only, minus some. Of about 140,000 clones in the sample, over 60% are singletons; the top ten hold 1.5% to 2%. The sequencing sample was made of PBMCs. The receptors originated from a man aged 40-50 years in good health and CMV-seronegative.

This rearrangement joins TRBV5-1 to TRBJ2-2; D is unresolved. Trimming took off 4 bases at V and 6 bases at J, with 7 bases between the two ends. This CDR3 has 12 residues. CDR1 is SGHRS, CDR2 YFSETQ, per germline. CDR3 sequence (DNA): TGCGCCAGCAGCATAGTGGCCGGGGAGCTGTTTTTT. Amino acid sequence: CASSIVAGELFF.

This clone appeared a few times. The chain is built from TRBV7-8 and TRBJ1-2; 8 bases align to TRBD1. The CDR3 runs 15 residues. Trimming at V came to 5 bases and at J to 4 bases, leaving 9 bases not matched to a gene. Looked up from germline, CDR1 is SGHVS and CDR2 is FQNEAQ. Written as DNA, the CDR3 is TGTGCCAGCAGCCCACGGTCAGGGGGCCCCTATGGCTACACCTTC. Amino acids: CASSPRSGGPYGYTF.

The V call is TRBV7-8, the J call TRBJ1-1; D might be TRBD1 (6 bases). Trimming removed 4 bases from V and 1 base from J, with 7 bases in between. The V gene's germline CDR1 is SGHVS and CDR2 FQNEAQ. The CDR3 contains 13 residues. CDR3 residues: CASSWGQNTEAFF. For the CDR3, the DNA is TGTGCCAGCAGCTGGGGGCAGAACACTGAAGCTTTCTTT.

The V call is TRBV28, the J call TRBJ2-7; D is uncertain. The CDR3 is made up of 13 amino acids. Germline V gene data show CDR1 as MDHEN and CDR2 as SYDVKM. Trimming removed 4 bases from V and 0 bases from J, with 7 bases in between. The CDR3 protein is CASSSLNSYEQYF. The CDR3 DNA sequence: TGTGCCAGCAGTTCACTCAACTCCTACGAGCAGTACTTC.

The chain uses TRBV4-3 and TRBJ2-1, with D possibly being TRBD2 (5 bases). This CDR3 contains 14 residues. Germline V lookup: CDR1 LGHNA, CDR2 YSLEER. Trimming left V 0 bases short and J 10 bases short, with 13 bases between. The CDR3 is CASSQDGTSGEQFF. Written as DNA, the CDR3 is TGCGCCAGCAGCCAAGACGGCACCTCGGGGGAGCAGTTCTTC.

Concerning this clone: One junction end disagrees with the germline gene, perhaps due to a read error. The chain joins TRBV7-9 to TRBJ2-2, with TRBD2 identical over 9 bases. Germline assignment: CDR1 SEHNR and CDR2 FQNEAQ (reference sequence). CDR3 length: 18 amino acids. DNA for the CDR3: TGTTCCAGCAGCTCCACGGAAGCGGGGGGCCTGAACACCGGGGAGCTGTTTTTT. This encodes CSSSSTEAGGLNTGELFF. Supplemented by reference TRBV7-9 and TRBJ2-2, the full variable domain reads DTGVSQNPRHKITKRGQNVTFRCDPISEHNRLYWYRQTLGQGPEFLTYFQNEAQLEKSRLLSDRFSAERPKGSFSTLEIQRTEQGDSAMYLCSSSSTEAGGLNTGELFFGEGSRLTVL.

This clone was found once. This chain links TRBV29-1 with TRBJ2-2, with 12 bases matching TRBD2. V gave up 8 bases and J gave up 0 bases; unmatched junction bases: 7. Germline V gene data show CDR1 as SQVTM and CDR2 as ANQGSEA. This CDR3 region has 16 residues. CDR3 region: CSFSSGGVSNTGELFF. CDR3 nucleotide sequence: TGCAGCTTCTCTAGCGGGGGGGTCTCGAACACCGGGGAGCTGTTTTTT.

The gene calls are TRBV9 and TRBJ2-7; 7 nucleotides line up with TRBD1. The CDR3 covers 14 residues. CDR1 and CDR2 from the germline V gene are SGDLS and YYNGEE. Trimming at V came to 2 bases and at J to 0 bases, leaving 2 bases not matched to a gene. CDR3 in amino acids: CASSVSGGSYEQYF. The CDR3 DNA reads TGTGCCAGCAGCGTCTCAGGGGGCTCCTACGAGCAGTACTTC.